This entry concerns a single T cell receptor beta chain. Its specificity is not known. These data originate in a study of T cell repertoires in cytomegalovirus infection. Study at large: Recently described HLA-C-restricted plus well-studied HLA-B-restricted CMV epitopes were used. Carrying CMV and the relevant HLA type showed in public TCR beta signatures. Whole-study results and caveats: The study identified carriers of CMV plus the relevant HLA from cumulative public TCR beta family frequency. HLA-C-restricted, CMV-specific TCR beta clonotypes were dominant ex vivo.

In TCRdb, the reads were re-called with MiXCR into one record per CDR3 protein. The sample includes approximately 89,000 distinct CDR3 sequences, more than 20% of them seen just once. Germline V lookup: CDR1 MNHNS, CDR2 SASEGT. There are 15 residues in the CDR3. The V end was cut by 0 bases, the J end by 2 bases, with 9 bases between. This sequence was found in a human donor in good health (CMV status not recorded). Some clones in this sample may be carry-over from other donors' samples. Sequenced here: CD8+ T cells from cultured PBMCs, sampled from culture after CMV antigen stimulation. The chain joins TRBV6-1 to TRBJ2-3, with D unclear. The CDR3 here is CASSEAHGPTDTQYF. The CDR3 DNA sequence: TGTGCCAGCAGTGAAGCGCATGGCCCCACAGATACGCAGTATTTT.